Presented here are 17 T cell receptor beta chains from one specimen sequenced in a study of a mutant IDH1 vaccine in newly diagnosed glioma. Time point of the sample: baseline, week 1 (first vaccination visit). Documented treatment: pre-vaccination baseline after standard-of-care therapy. The method was immunoSEQ multiplex PCR; TCRdb's version includes in-frame clones alone and lacks a portion of them. The repertoire consists of 30,000 or so clones, with around nine tenths occurring once and the leading ten covering around 5%. The sequenced sample was PBMCs, obtained from a glioma patient treated with radiotherapy, temozolomide or both. The receptors shown here come from a woman between 35 and 50 years old with glioma.

Regarding this clone: In the same sample, other DNA sequences code for this CDR3. This chain joins TRBV4-3 and TRBJ1-2, with D hard to call. The CDR3 consists of 15 residues. Per the germline V gene, CDR1 is LGHNA and CDR2 is YSLEER. The V end lost 0 bases, the J end lost 4 bases, and 12 bases lay between the germline ends. CDR3 bases: TGCGCCAGCAGCCAAGATCCACAGCCGGTCTATGGCTACACCTTC. Translating gives CASSQDPQPVYGYTF.

The chain has TRBV6-5 and TRBJ2-7, with TRBD1 as a possible D gene (5 bases). CDR3 length: 14 residues. Trimming took 4 bases from V and 0 from J, leaving 10 bases between them. From germline, CDR1 is MNHEY and CDR2 SVGAGI. CDR3 nucleotide sequence: TGTGCCAGCAGTTTGTTCGACAGCTCCTACGAGCAGTACTTC. It yields the protein CASSLFDSSYEQYF.

The V and J genes are TRBV19 and TRBJ1-2; D unclear. The ends were cut back, 5 bases at V and 5 bases at J, with 15 bases in the middle. The CDR3 sequence is 14 residues long. Germline lookup yields CDR1 LNHDA and CDR2 SQIVND (reference sequence). The CDR3 here is CASSSNRPPYGYTF. The DNA for the CDR3 is TGTGCCAGTAGTTCAAACCGGCCCCCTTATGGCTACACCTTC.

This clone was detected once. The chain joins TRBV5-4 to TRBJ1-2, with 8 positions matching TRBD1. There are 15 residues in the CDR3. The V and J ends lost 3 bases and 4 bases, in that order; junction bases with no gene match: 8. Germline loops: CDR1 SGHNT, CDR2 YYREEE (reference sequence). CDR3 sequence (DNA): TGTGCCAGCAGCTCACTAGATACAGGGGGCTATGGCTACACCTTC. Encoded protein: CASSSLDTGGYGYTF.

The chain links TRBV10-3 to TRBJ2-3, with a weak D call TRBD2 (6 bases). The CDR3 is 14 residues long. Deletions cut 5 bases from V and 2 bases from J, with 11 bases between. CDR1 and CDR2 (germline): ENHRY, SYGVKD. As DNA, the CDR3 is TGTGCCATCAGTCGTGGCGGGAACACAGATACGCAGTATTTT. Residues: CAISRGGNTDTQYF.

The rearrangement joins TRBV5-6 to TRBJ1-4; 10 bases are shared with TRBD1. This CDR3 region has 17 residues. With 1 base clipped from V and 4 bases from J, the junction kept 7 bases outside the gene matches. Germline CDR1 is SGHDT and CDR2 is YYEEEE. The CDR3 sequence: CASSLLRTGGNNEKLFF. The CDR3 DNA reads TGTGCCAGCAGCTTGCTCCGGACAGGGGGTAATAATGAAAAACTGTTTTTT.

The chain carries TRBV30 and TRBJ1-1; D unclear. Deletions cut 0 bases from V and 6 bases from J, with 5 bases between. The germline V gene has CDR1 GTSNPN and CDR2 SVGIG (reference sequence). The CDR3 extends over 11 amino acids. The CDR3, as DNA: TGTGCCTGGAGTGTAAGACCTGAAGCTTTCTTT. Protein: CAWSVRPEAFF.

V is TRBV12-5 and J is TRBJ2-5, with D uncertain. The V and J ends lost 4 bases and 1 base respectively, with 10 bases between them. Germline CDR1 LGHNT, CDR2 FRNRAP. This CDR3 contains 14 residues. The CDR3 loop is CASGSRPLQETQYF. The CDR3, as DNA: TGTGCTAGTGGTTCGCGACCACTCCAAGAGACCCAGTACTTC. Based on the CDR3 plus reference TRBV12-5 and TRBJ2-5, the full variable domain is DARVTQTPRHKVTEMGQEVTMRCQPILGHNTVFWYRQTMMQGLELLAYFRNRAPLDDSGMPKDRFSAEMPDATLATLKIQPSEPRDSAVYFCASGSRPLQETQYFGPGTRLLVL.

The chain uses TRBV15 and TRBJ1-1; 10 positions agree with TRBD1. Germline V lookup: CDR1 LNHNV, CDR2 YYDKDF (reference sequence). The junction had 5 bases not matched to a gene; V was cut back by 5 bases and J by 5 bases. This CDR3 comprises 14 residues. In nucleotides, the CDR3 is TGTGCCACCAGCCATCGGACAGGGGGGACTGAAGCTTTCTTT. It codes for CATSHRTGGTEAFF.

The gene calls are TRBV18 and TRBJ1-1; weak D call: TRBD1 (5 bases). Trimming cost V 3 bases and J 1 base, with 12 bases left between them. This CDR3 is built from 15 residues. Germline-derived CDR1 and CDR2 are KGHSH and LQKENI. Here the CDR3 DNA reads TGTGCCAGCTCACCGGACAAGGTCACGAACACTGAAGCTTTCTTT. Protein: CASSPDKVTNTEAFF.

The chain is built from TRBV6-5 and TRBJ1-1, with D unresolved. Looked up from germline, CDR1 is MNHEY and CDR2 is SVGAGI. There are 13 residues in the CDR3. V was shortened by 2 bases and J by 5 bases, with 9 bases between the two germline ends. The CDR3, as DNA: TGTGCCAGCAGTTACGATTCGTCGACTGAAGCTTTCTTT. It codes for CASSYDSSTEAFF.

Concerning this clone: The sample has other DNA sequences that encode this CDR3 too. The rearrangement uses TRBV7-2 and TRBJ2-7; tentatively, D is TRBD1 or TRBD2 (5 bases each). The germline V gene has CDR1 SGHTA and CDR2 FQGNSA. The CDR3 runs to 13 residues. The V end was cut by 3 bases, the J end by 0 bases, with 6 bases between. CDR3 in amino acids: CASSFGGSYEQYF. The CDR3 DNA is TGTGCCAGCAGCTTTGGGGGCTCCTACGAGCAGTACTTC.

The CDR3 reads CASSQAGQGPLDGYTF. CDR3 nucleotides: TGCGCCAGCAGCCAAGCTGGACAGGGGCCTTTGGATGGCTACACCTTC. This chain links TRBV4-1 with TRBJ1-2; 9 bases match TRBD1. The CDR3 has 16 amino acids. Germline CDR1 MGHRA, CDR2 YSYEKL. The trim removed 1 base at V and 6 bases at J, leaving 9 bases unmatched.

The V gene is TRBV19, the J gene TRBJ1-5; maybe TRBD1 (5 bases). V was shortened by 4 bases and J by 11 bases, with 12 bases between the two germline ends. The CDR3 runs to 12 residues. Germline values: CDR1 LNHDA, CDR2 SQIVND (reference sequence). The CDR3 reads CASSRGDPAQHF. In nucleotides, the CDR3 is TGTGCCAGTAGTAGGGGGGATCCCGCCCAGCATTTT.

The chain links TRBV10-3 to TRBJ2-3; D gene uncertain. The germline V gene has CDR1 ENHRY and CDR2 SYGVKD. CDR3 length equals 13 residues. V was pared by 6 bases and J by 3 bases, with 10 bases between. CDR3 sequence (DNA): TGTGCCATCAGCCCTCGACCGACAGATACGCAGTATTTT. This codes for CAISPRPTDTQYF.

The chain employs TRBV6-6 and TRBJ1-3; possibly TRBD1 for D (6 bases). CDR1 and CDR2 (germline): MNHNY, SVGAGI (reference sequence). The CDR3 totals 14 residues. V was pared by 6 bases and J by 0 bases, with 9 bases between. CDR3 residues: CASSRGVSGNTIYF. The CDR3, as DNA: TGTGCCAGCAGCAGGGGTGTCTCTGGAAACACCATATATTTT.

The genes are TRBV10-3 and TRBJ1-5; D is ambiguous. V was clipped by 6 bases and J by 0 bases, with 15 bases between them. Germline CDR1 ENHRY, CDR2 SYGVKD. The CDR3 spans 16 residues. CDR3 sequence reads: CAISPSAPNSNQPQHF. As DNA, the CDR3 is TGTGCCATCAGCCCATCGGCACCGAATAGCAATCAGCCCCAGCATTTT.